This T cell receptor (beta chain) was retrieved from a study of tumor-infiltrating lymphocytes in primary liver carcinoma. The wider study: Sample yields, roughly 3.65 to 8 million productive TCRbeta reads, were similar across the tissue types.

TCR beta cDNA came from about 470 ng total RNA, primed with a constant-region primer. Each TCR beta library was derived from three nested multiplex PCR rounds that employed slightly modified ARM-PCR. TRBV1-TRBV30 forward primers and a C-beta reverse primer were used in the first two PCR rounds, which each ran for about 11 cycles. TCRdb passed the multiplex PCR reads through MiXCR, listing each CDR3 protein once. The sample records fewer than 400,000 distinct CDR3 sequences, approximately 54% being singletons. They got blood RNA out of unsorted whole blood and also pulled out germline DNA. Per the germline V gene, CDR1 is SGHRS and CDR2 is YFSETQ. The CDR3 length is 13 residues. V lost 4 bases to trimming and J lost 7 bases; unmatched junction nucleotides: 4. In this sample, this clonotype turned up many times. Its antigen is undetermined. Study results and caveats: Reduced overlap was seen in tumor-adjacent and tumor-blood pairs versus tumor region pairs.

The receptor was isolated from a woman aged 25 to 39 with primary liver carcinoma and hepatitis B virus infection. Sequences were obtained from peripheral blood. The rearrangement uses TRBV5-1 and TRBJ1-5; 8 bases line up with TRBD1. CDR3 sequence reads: CASSEGQGQPQHF. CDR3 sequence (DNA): TGCGCCAGCAGCGAAGGACAGGGACAGCCCCAGCATTTT.